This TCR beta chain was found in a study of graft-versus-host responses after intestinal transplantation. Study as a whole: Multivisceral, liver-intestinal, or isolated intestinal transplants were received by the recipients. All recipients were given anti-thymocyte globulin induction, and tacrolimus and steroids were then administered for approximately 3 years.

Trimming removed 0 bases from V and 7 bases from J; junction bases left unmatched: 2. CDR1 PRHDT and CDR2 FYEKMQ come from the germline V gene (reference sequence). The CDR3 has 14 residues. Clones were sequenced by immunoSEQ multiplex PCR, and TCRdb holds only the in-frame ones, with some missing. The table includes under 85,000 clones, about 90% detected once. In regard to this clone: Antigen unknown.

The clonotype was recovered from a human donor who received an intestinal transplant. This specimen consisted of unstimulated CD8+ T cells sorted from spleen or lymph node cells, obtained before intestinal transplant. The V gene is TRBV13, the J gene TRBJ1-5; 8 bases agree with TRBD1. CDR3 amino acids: CASSLGQGGQPQHF. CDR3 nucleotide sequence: TGTGCCAGCAGCTTAGGACAGGGGGGGCAGCCCCAGCATTTT.